Presented here are 12 T cell receptor beta chains from one specimen sequenced in a study of response to subunit inactivated influenza vaccine (dated by TCRdb to between 2018 and 2020). Libraries were built with RT-PCR. The data were produced on an Illumina HiSeq 2500. TCRdb trimmed public reads at Q25 via fastp, called clones via MiXCR and kept in-frame beta chains. Entries that share a CDR3 protein sequence are merged under the most common genes and DNA. Here the sample has 400,000 to 650,000 distinct CDR3 sequences; approximately 7.2% occur a single time. The ten most abundant clones make up about an eighth of the sample. This specimen was PBMCs from blood, taken around 25 months after vaccination. The receptor source for this set is a man between 50 and 75 years old who received an inactivated influenza vaccine. Donor details come from another sample of the same person, matched by shared clones.

This clonotype was observed many times. The genes are TRBV5-1 and TRBJ1-2, with 11 bases matching TRBD1. CDR1 SGHRS and CDR2 YFSETQ come from the germline V gene. This CDR3 comprises 14 residues. The J segment lost 3 bases and the V segment lost 3 bases, leaving 1 base of the junction unmatched. In DNA, the CDR3 is TGCGCCAGCAGCTCGGGACAGGGGGACTATGGCTACACCTTC. It specifies CASSSGQGDYGYTF. The entire variable domain, with the rest obtained from reference TRBV5-1 and TRBJ1-2, is as follows: KAGVTQTPRYLIKTRGQQVTLSCSPISGHRSVSWYQQTPGQGLQFLFEYFSETQRNKGNFPGRFSGRQFSNSRSEMNVSTLELGDSALYLCASSSGQGDYGYTFGSGTRLTVV.

By sample share, this clonotype is medium-sized. V and J are TRBV25-1 and TRBJ2-1, with TRBD2 matching over 10 bases. Germline values: CDR1 MGHDK, CDR2 SYGVNS. The trim removed 5 bases at V and 4 bases at J, leaving 17 bases unmatched. There are 19 residues in the CDR3. Here the CDR3 reads CASSSVAGGPETPYNEQFF. DNA for the CDR3: TGTGCCAGCAGTTCCGTAGCGGGAGGCCCAGAGACCCCATACAATGAGCAGTTCTTC.

This clonotype has a handful of counts. V and J are TRBV28 and TRBJ1-3; D is uncertain. This CDR3 has 14 amino acids. Trimming stripped 6 bases from V and 1 base from J, with 10 bases between. Looked up from germline, CDR1 is MDHEN and CDR2 is SYDVKM. The CDR3, as DNA: TGTGCCAGCAGATCCCCAGTATCTGGAAACACCATATATTTT. As protein: CASRSPVSGNTIYF.

The CDR3 region has the DNA TGCGCCAGCAGCCCAGTACAGGGCACCGGGGAGCTGTTTTTT. Translated: CASSPVQGTGELFF. V is TRBV5-1 and J is TRBJ2-2, with D possibly being TRBD1 (6 bases). CDR3 length: 14 amino acids. The V and J ends lost 4 bases and 4 bases respectively, with 11 bases between them. Germline CDR1 SGHRS, CDR2 YFSETQ.

There are many counts of this clonotype. V usage is TRBV20-1 and J usage is TRBJ2-3; D is undetermined. V lost 0 bases and J lost 0, with 10 bases in between. This CDR3 is built from 15 residues. Germline V lookup: CDR1 DFQATT, CDR2 SNEGSKA (reference sequence). The CDR3 loop reads CSAREPGISTDTQYF. CDR3 nucleotides: TGCAGTGCTAGAGAGCCAGGAATAAGCACAGATACGCAGTATTTT.

This clonotype was observed a handful of times. This chain connects TRBV20-1 to TRBJ2-7; unclear D gene. The V end was cut by 0 bases, the J end by 2 bases, with 8 bases between. Germline-derived CDR1 and CDR2 are DFQATT and SNEGSKA (reference sequence). The CDR3 has 13 residues. CDR3 in amino acids: CSARDLSPYEQYF. DNA for the CDR3: TGCAGTGCTAGAGATTTATCGCCCTACGAGCAGTACTTC.

V is TRBV7-2 and J is TRBJ2-5, with D perhaps matching TRBD2 (6 bases). This CDR3 comprises 13 residues. CDR1 SGHTA and CDR2 FQGNSA come from the germline V gene. V lost 7 bases, J lost 5 bases, and 14 bases lay in between. The CDR3 region is CASTAGYAETQYF. CDR3 nucleotides: TGTGCCAGCACTGCGGGGTATGCGGAGACCCAGTACTTC.

In this sample, this clonotype turned up a few times. This CDR3 reads CASSQGLTGSNQPQHF. The CDR3, as DNA: TGTGCCAGCAGCCAAGGACTGACAGGGAGCAATCAGCCCCAGCATTTT. V gene TRBV3-1 combines with J gene TRBJ1-5, with 7 bases aligning to TRBD1. V shed 1 base, J shed 1 base, and the junction held 4 bases outside the gene matches. CDR3 length: 16 amino acids. Looked up from germline, CDR1 is LGHDT and CDR2 is YNNKEL (reference sequence).

The chain links TRBV28 to TRBJ2-7; D tentatively reads TRBD1 or TRBD2 (6 bases each). CDR3 length: 14 residues. Germline V gives CDR1 MDHEN, CDR2 SYDVKM. The V and J ends lost 3 bases and 3 bases respectively, with 12 bases between them. CDR3 nucleotides: TGTGCCAGCAGTTTTAACGGGGGCGGCTACGAGCAGTACTTC. Translated, it gives CASSFNGGGYEQYF.

This clonotype came up a few times. The J gene is TRBJ2-6, the V gene TRBV11-1; TRBD1 matches at 9 bases. V shed 3 bases and J 4 bases; nucleotides not matched to a gene: 16. The CDR3 totals 20 residues. In germline, CDR1 is SGHAT, CDR2 FQDESV (reference sequence). The CDR3 protein is CASSFKWGQGTLLGANVLTF. For the CDR3, the DNA is TGTGCCAGCAGCTTCAAATGGGGACAGGGTACTCTCTTAGGGGCCAACGTCCTGACTTTC.

In the case of this clonotype: The junction shows a germline mismatch at one end, possibly a read error. The chain links TRBV3-1 to TRBJ2-7, with D hard to call. This CDR3 region has 15 residues. CDR1 and CDR2 from the germline V gene are LGHDT and YNNKEL (reference sequence). CDR3 loop: CASSQDFAPDIKQYF. For the CDR3, the DNA is TGTGCCAGTAGCCAAGATTTCGCCCCCGATATAAAGCAGTACTTC.

This clonotype was counted many times. The genes are TRBV15 and TRBJ2-7; D is possibly TRBD1 or TRBD2 (6 bases each). V was pared by 9 bases and J by 2 bases, with 17 bases between. The CDR3 is made up of 14 amino acids. CDR1 is LNHNV, CDR2 YYDKDF, per germline (reference sequence). CDR3 nucleotide sequence: TGTGCCACGTCTCAGGGGACTCAAACCTACGAGCAGTACTTC. It yields the protein CATSQGTQTYEQYF.